The present entry profiles one T cell receptor beta chain with its context. This specimen comes from a study of blood T cell repertoires in COVID-19. Using immunoSEQ multiplex PCR, the repertoire was profiled, and TCRdb retains in-frame clones only, with some absent. Among around 120,000 clones listed, around 87% were seen once. Per germline, CDR1 SGHTA and CDR2 FQGNSA. This CDR3 is built from 14 residues. V lost 6 bases and J lost 2; bases outside the gene matches: 4. The receptor's source is a woman aged 60-70 years with COVID-19, enrolled during active disease. The sample comprised peripheral blood. The chain couples TRBV7-2 to TRBJ1-5, with TRBD1 matching over 7 bases. The CDR3 region is CASSMTGRNQPQHF. Here the CDR3 DNA reads TGTGCCAGCAGTATGACAGGGCGCAATCAGCCCCAGCATTTT.